This note documents a single T cell receptor (beta chain) sequence. Using its own MiXCR run on the 5' RACE reads, TCRdb lists one record per CDR3 protein. Of some 25,000 distinct CDR3 sequences in the sample, roughly 13% were seen once. Time point here: sample taken at primary tumor resection. In each case, whole RNA from tumor, nontumor lung or frozen PBMC was sequenced unsorted. Samples were donated by 72 untreated early-stage non-small cell lung cancer patients. This entry is derived from a study of spatial heterogeneity in lung cancer. CDR3 size: 16 residues. The germline V gene encodes CDR1 MNHEY and CDR2 SVGEGT. J lost 9 bases, V lost 0 bases, and 7 bases had no gene match.

The genes are TRBV6-2 or TRBV6-3 and TRBJ2-1; TRBD1 matches at 11 bases. The source material was PBMCs, sampled at surgery. The clonotype was recovered from a female donor with early-stage non-small cell lung cancer. Here the CDR3 reads CASSYSRTGGLGEQFF. As DNA, the CDR3 is TGTGCCAGCAGTTACTCCCGGACAGGGGGCTTGGGTGAGCAGTTCTTC.